The 11 T cell receptor beta chains below come from one sample, sequenced in a study of T-cell memory formation after mild COVID-19. TCRdb processed the 5' RACE reads anew with MiXCR; each CDR3 protein has one entry. The sample lists around 200,000 distinct CDR3 sequences, approximately 17% seen once, with roughly 4.3% in the top ten. The sample comprised PBMCs or a T cell subset sorted from them (not recorded which). Receptors were obtained from a man aged 18 to 30 who had mild COVID-19 (a few samples of this study predate the infection). Cell type and time point are not known.

This chain joins TRBV4-2 and TRBJ1-1; D perhaps matches TRBD1 (6 bases). The germline V gene has CDR1 LGHNA and CDR2 YNFKEQ. The CDR3 is 15 amino acids. V lost 0 bases and J lost 5, with 13 bases in between. CDR3 sequence: CASSQDLRGATEAFF. The DNA for the CDR3 is TGTGCCAGCAGCCAAGATCTGCGGGGGGCTACTGAAGCTTTCTTT.

The V gene is TRBV7-8, the J gene TRBJ1-5, with D possibly matching TRBD1 (5 bases). Germline V gives CDR1 SGHVS, CDR2 FQNEAQ. The V and J ends lost 0 bases and 5 bases respectively, with 8 bases between them. The CDR3 consists of 14 residues. The CDR3 nucleotides are TGTGCCAGCAGCTTAGCGCTAGGGGATCAGCCCCAGCATTTT. Its protein is CASSLALGDQPQHF.

The rearrangement links TRBV6-2 or TRBV6-3 to TRBJ2-5, with TRBD1 as a possible D gene (6 bases). Germline values: CDR1 MNHEY, CDR2 SVGEGT. The CDR3 totals 16 residues. V was shortened by 4 bases and J by 5 bases, with 20 bases between the two germline ends. The CDR3 DNA follows: TGTGCCAGCAGTTTCTCCCTCACAGGGCGTGAGGAGACCCAGTACTTC. Amino acids: CASSFSLTGREETQYF.

In this sample, this clonotype turned up many times. V gene TRBV12-3 or TRBV12-4 combines with J gene TRBJ2-1, with D hard to call. The CDR3 is made up of 14 amino acids. V was trimmed by 9 bases and J by 5 bases, leaving 17 bases between them. Here the CDR3 reads CASSLAPRNNEQFF. The CDR3 nucleotides read TGTGCCAGTAGCTTAGCCCCCAGGAACAATGAGCAGTTCTTC.

This clonotype occurred a few times. V gene TRBV7-2 combines with J gene TRBJ2-3; D remains ambiguous. Germline V gives CDR1 SGHTA, CDR2 FQGNSA. The CDR3 extends over 12 amino acids. The V and J ends lost 4 bases and 5 bases respectively, with 7 bases between them. In DNA form, the CDR3 reads TGTGCCAGCAGCTCAATGGGAGATACGCAGTATTTT. Translation gives CASSSMGDTQYF. The variable domain in full, with the rest retrieved from reference TRBV7-2 and TRBJ2-3, is GAGVSQSPSNKVTEKGKDVELRCDPISGHTALYWYRQSLGQGLEFLIYFQGNSAPDKSGLPSDRFSAERTGGSVSTLTIQRTQQEDSAVYLCASSSMGDTQYFGPGTRLTVL.

The rearrangement joins TRBV5-1 to TRBJ2-3, with D possibly being TRBD2 (6 bases). Trimming cost V 0 bases and J 6 bases, with 11 bases left between them. The CDR3 loop spans 14 amino acids. Germline V gives CDR1 SGHRS, CDR2 YFSETQ. The CDR3 sequence: CASSLVDSGDTQYF. CDR3 coding DNA: TGCGCCAGCAGCTTGGTAGATAGCGGCGATACGCAGTATTTT.

V is TRBV20-1 and J is TRBJ1-1; the D gene is possibly TRBD1 (6 bases). Germline V gives CDR1 DFQATT, CDR2 SNEGSKA (reference sequence). This CDR3 contains 11 residues. Trimming stripped 5 bases from V and 5 bases from J, with 9 bases between. The CDR3 is CSAGGFTEAFF. The CDR3 DNA is TGCAGTGCTGGGGGCTTTACTGAAGCTTTCTTT.

This clonotype was counted between two and nine times. The gene calls are TRBV5-6 and TRBJ2-7; D tentatively fits TRBD1 or TRBD2 (5 bases each). The CDR3 consists of 13 residues. V was pared by 3 bases and J by 3 bases, with 10 bases between. The germline V gene has CDR1 SGHDT and CDR2 YYEEEE. The CDR3: CASSSGPFYEQYV. As DNA, the CDR3 is TGTGCCAGCAGCTCGGGACCATTCTACGAGCAGTACGTC.

The V and J genes are TRBV7-3 and TRBJ2-3; D not resolved. Per the germline V gene, CDR1 is SGHTA and CDR2 is FQGTGA. This CDR3 is built from 13 residues. The V end was cut by 4 bases, the J end by 2 bases, with 7 bases between. The CDR3 bases are TGTGCCAGCAGCTCGAGCCTCACAGATACGCAGTATTTT. Protein product: CASSSSLTDTQYF. Combining the CDR3 with reference TRBV7-3 and TRBJ2-3 gives the whole variable domain GAGVSQTPSNKVTEKGKYVELRCDPISGHTALYWYRQSLGQGPEFLIYFQGTGAADDSGLPNDRFFAVRPEGSVSTLKIQRTERGDSAVYLCASSSSLTDTQYFGPGTRLTVL.

The chain is built from TRBV11-2 and TRBJ2-7, with a tentative D call TRBD2 (6 bases). V lost 3 bases to trimming and J lost 1 base, with 22 bases between them. The CDR3 consists of 18 residues. Germline CDR1 and CDR2: SGHAT and FQNNGV. CDR3: CASSFSDGGGLWSYEQYV. The CDR3 bases are TGTGCCAGCAGCTTTTCGGACGGCGGAGGGTTGTGGTCCTACGAGCAGTACGTC.

The chain is built from TRBV7-9 and TRBJ2-3, with D maybe TRBD2 (6 bases). Trimming pared 5 bases from V and 8 bases from J, leaving 23 bases between. The CDR3 covers 16 residues. Germline loops: CDR1 SEHNR, CDR2 FQNEAQ (reference sequence). As DNA, the CDR3 is TGTGCCAGCAGCCTCGACACGAGACTAGGCGGCGGTACGCAGTATTTT. As protein: CASSLDTRLGGGTQYF.